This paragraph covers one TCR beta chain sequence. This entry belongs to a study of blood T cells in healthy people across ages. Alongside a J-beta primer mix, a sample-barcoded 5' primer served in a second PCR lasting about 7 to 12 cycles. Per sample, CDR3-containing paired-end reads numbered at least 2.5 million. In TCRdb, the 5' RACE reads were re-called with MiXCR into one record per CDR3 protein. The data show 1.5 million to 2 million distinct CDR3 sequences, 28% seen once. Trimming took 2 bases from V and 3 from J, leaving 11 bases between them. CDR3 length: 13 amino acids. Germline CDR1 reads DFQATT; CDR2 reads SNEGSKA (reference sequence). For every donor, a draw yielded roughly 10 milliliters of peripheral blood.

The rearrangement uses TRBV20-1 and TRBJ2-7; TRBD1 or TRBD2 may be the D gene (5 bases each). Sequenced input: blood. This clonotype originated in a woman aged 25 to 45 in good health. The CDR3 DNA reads TGCAGTGCTAGATGGGGACGGGGCTACGAGCAGTACTTC. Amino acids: CSARWGRGYEQYF.